This T cell receptor (beta chain) appears in the sequencing data of a study of blood T cells in healthy people across ages. General study findings and limits: It was not known whether donors were CMV positive (a possible confounder of expanded clonotype changes). Fewer expanded clones and more diversity marked long-lived versus aged donors.

The CDR3 is made up of 11 amino acids. V lost 1 base, J lost 10 bases, and 4 bases lay in between. The germline V gene has CDR1 LNHNV and CDR2 YYDKDF (reference sequence). Through a sample-barcoded 5' primer and a J-beta primer mix, a second PCR was run for roughly 6 to 11 cycles. Via MiXCR, TCRdb re-called the 5' RACE reads, giving one row per CDR3 protein. The sample has about 840,000 distinct CDR3 sequences, about 27% seen once. This clonotype was found a few times. Its specificity is unknown. The sample was also linked to a second study, of T cells of mothers and their children. Per that paper: Donation came from a few healthy Caucasian mothers together with their six children. The study found thymic selection shapes TCR recombination output similarly in related and unrelated pairs.

The sequenced sample consisted of blood. The sequence derives from a woman aged 35 to 49 in good health. This chain uses TRBV15 with TRBJ1-4; D gene uncertain. The CDR3 DNA reads as TGTGCCACCAGCAGAGTGTCAAAACTGTTTTTT. This gives the protein CATSRVSKLFF.